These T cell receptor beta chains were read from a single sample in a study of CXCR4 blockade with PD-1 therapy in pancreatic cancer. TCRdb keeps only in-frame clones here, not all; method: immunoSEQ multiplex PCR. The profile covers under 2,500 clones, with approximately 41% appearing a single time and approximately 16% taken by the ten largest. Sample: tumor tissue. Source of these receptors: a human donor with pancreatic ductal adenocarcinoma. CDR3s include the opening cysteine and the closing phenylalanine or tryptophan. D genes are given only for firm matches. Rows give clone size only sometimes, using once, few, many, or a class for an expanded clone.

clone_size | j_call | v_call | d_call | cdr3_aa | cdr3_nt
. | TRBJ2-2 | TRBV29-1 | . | CSGTGTLGTGELFF | TGCAGCGGGACCGGGACCCTTGGGACCGGGGAGCTGTTTTTT
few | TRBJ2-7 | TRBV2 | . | CASSGDRRSSYEQYF | TGTGCCAGCAGTGGAGACAGGAGGAGCTCCTACGAGCAGTACTTC
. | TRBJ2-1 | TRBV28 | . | CASSLHGTSSYNEQFF | TGTGCCAGCAGTTTACACGGGACAAGCTCCTACAATGAGCAGTTCTTC
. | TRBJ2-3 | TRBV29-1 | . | CSVSNSGTDTQYF | TGCAGCGTGAGTAACAGTGGCACAGATACGCAGTATTTT
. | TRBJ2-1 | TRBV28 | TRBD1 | CASSSWTGQAYVGWNEQFF | TGTGCCAGCAGTTCCTGGACGGGACAGGCCTATGTCGGATGGAATGAGCAGTTCTTC
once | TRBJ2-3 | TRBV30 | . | CAWSVQADTQYF | TGTGCCTGGAGTGTACAGGCAGATACGCAGTATTTT
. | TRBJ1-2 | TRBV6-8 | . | CASSYNHRDGYTF | TGTGCCAGCAGTTACAACCACAGGGACGGCTACACCTTC
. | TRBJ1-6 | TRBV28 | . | CASVERLNSPLHF | TGTGCCAGCGTGGAGCGGCTTAATTCACCCCTCCACTTT
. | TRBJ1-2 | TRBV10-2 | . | CASNVDSYGYTF | TGCGCCAGCAACGTAGATTCCTATGGCTACACCTTC
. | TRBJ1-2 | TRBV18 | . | CASSPDSPGYGYTF | TGTGCCAGCTCACCCGACAGCCCGGGATATGGCTACACCTTC
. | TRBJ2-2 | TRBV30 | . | CAWSPRTGELFF | TGTGCCTGGAGTCCTCGCACCGGGGAGCTGTTTTTT
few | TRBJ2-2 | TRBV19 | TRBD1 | CASSGTVTGELFF | TGTGCCAGTTCCGGGACAGTTACCGGGGAGCTGTTTTTT
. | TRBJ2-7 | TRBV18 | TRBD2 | CASSPPGGDEQYF | TGTGCCAGCTCACCCCCTGGGGGGGACGAGCAGTACTTC
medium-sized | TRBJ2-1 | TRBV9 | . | CASSVGTAYNEQFF | TGTGCCAGCAGCGTCGGGACTGCCTACAATGAGCAGTTCTTC
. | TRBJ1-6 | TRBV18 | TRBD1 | CASSPGTGAASPLHF | TGTGCCAGCTCACCCGGGACAGGGGCAGCTTCACCCCTCCACTTT
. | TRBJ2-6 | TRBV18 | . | CASSPGSGANVLTF | TGTGCCAGCTCACCCGGATCGGGGGCCAACGTCCTGACTTTC
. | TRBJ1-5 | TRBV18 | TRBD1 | CASSPQGGYSNQPQHF | TGTGCCAGCTCACCCCAGGGGGGCTATAGCAATCAGCCCCAGCATTTT
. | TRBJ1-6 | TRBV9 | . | CASSVGRAPYNSPLHF | TGTGCCAGCAGTGTGGGCAGAGCCCCCTATAATTCACCCCTCCACTTT
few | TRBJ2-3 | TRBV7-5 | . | CATSTQFSSTDTQYF | TGTGCCACCTCAACCCAGTTTTCTAGCACAGATACGCAGTATTTT
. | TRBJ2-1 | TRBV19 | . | CASSLGGAYNEQFF | TGTGCCAGTAGTCTGGGGGGGGCGTACAATGAGCAGTTCTTC
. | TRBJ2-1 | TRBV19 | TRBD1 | CASMGVDRGNYNEQFF | TGTGCTAGTATGGGGGTGGACAGGGGGAACTACAATGAGCAGTTCTTC
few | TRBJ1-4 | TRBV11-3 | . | CASSLAPDDNEKLFF | TGTGCCAGCAGCTTGGCCCCAGATGATAATGAAAAACTGTTTTTT
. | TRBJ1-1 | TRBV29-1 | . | CSARQMNTEAFF | TGCAGCGCCAGACAGATGAACACTGAAGCTTTCTTT
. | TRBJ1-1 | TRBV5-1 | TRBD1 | CASSLAIGTGGGEAFF | TGCGCCAGCAGCTTGGCCATAGGGACAGGGGGTGGTGAAGCTTTCTTT
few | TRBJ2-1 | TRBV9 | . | CASSVMSGYNEQFF | TGTGCCAGCAGCGTAATGTCCGGATACAATGAGCAGTTCTTC
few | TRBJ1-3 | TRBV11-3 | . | CASSFLARGSSGNTIYF | TGTGCCAGCAGCTTTTTGGCTCGGGGCTCCTCTGGAAACACCATATATTTT
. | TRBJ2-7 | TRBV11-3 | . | CASSSRRGRTYEQYF | TGTGCCAGCAGCTCCCGACGTGGGCGGACCTACGAGCAGTACTTC
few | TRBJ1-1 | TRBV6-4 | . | CASSEPLTEAFF | TGTGCCAGCAGTGAACCACTCACTGAAGCTTTCTTT
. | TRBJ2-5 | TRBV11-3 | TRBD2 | CASSLTSGRWETQYF | TGTGCCAGCAGCTTGACTAGCGGGAGGTGGGAGACCCAGTACTTC
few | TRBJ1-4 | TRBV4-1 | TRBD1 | CASSQGQGDEKLFF | TGCGCCAGCAGCCAAGGACAGGGCGATGAAAAACTGTTTTTT
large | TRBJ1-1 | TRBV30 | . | CAWSVFSWRNQAFF | TGTGCCTGGAGTGTATTTTCTTGGCGGAACCAAGCTTTCTTT
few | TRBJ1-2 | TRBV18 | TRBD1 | CASSADRGDYGYTF | TGTGCCAGCTCCGCCGACAGGGGGGACTATGGCTACACCTTC
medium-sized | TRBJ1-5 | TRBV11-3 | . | CASSWNTGGQPQHF | TGTGCCAGCAGCTGGAATACCGGGGGCCAGCCCCAGCATTTT
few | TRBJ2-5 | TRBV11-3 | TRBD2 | CASSLGGTRLRETQYF | TGTGCCAGCAGCTTAGGGGGGACTAGATTGAGGGAGACCCAGTACTTC
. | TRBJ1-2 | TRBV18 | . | CASSPGTLDGYTF | TGTGCCAGCTCACCAGGCACATTAGATGGCTACACCTTC
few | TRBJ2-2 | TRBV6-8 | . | CASSYYAAGPGTGELFF | TGTGCCAGCAGTTACTATGCGGCAGGGCCTGGTACCGGGGAGCTGTTTTTT
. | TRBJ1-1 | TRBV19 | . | CASSQGSTNTEAFF | TGTGCCAGTAGTCAGGGATCTACGAACACTGAAGCTTTCTTT
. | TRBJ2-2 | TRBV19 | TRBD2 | CASTSGTSAGELFF | TGTGCCAGTACCAGCGGGACGAGTGCCGGGGAGCTGTTTTTT
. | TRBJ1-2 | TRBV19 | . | CATSQTYGYTF | TGTGCCACGTCTCAAACCTATGGCTACACCTTC
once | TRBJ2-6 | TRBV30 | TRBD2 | CAWRLAGAGANVLTF | TGTGCCTGGAGACTAGCGGGAGCTGGGGCCAACGTCCTGACTTTC
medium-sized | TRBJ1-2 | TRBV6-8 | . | CASRHSRDKHNYGYTF | TGTGCCAGTCGCCACTCCCGGGACAAGCATAACTATGGCTACACCTTC
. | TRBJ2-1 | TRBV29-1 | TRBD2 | CSARTSGSDEQFF | TGCAGCGCAAGGACTAGCGGGAGCGATGAGCAGTTCTTC
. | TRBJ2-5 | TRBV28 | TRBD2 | CASSLGGTSGGFWETQYF | TGTGCCAGCAGTTTAGGAGGGACTAGCGGGGGGTTCTGGGAGACCCAGTACTTC
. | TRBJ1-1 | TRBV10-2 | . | CASSRGQQNTEAFF | TGCGCCAGCAGTCGAGGACAGCAGAACACTGAAGCTTTCTTT
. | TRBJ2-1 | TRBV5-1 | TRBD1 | CASSPGQGNNEQFF | TGCGCCAGCAGCCCGGGACAGGGGAACAATGAGCAGTTCTTC
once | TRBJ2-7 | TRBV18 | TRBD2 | CASSPPSGRNEQYF | TGTGCCAGCTCACCACCTAGCGGGAGAAACGAGCAGTACTTC
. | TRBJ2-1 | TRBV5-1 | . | CASSPPGVRAEQFF | TGCGCCAGCAGCCCCCCCGGCGTGCGGGCAGAGCAGTTCTTC
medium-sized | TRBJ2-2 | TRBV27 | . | CASSWGPSGELFF | TGTGCCAGCAGCTGGGGTCCTTCCGGGGAGCTGTTTTTT
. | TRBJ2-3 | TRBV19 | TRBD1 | CASSLEGQGGTDTQYF | TGTGCCAGTAGTTTGGAGGGACAGGGGGGAACAGATACGCAGTATTTT
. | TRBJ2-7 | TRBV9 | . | CASSEVGTDSYEQYF | TGTGCCAGCAGTGAAGTAGGGACGGACTCCTACGAGCAGTACTTC
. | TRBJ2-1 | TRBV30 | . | CAWSLPPGYNEQFF | TGTGCCTGGAGCCTTCCCCCCGGCTACAATGAGCAGTTCTTC
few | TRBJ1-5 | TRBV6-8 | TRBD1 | CASSVGRGDQPQHF | TGTGCCAGCAGTGTAGGCAGGGGGGACCAGCCCCAGCATTTT
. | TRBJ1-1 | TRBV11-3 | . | CASSLGGAASTEAFF | TGTGCCAGCAGCTTAGGTGGGGCGGCGAGCACTGAAGCTTTCTTT
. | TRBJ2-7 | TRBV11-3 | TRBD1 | CASSLGWRDRGRDEQYF | TGTGCCAGCAGCTTGGGGTGGCGGGACAGGGGGCGAGACGAGCAGTACTTC
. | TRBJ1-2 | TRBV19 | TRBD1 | CASSTAGQGKRGYTF | TGTGCTAGTAGTACCGCGGGACAGGGGAAACGTGGCTACACCTTC
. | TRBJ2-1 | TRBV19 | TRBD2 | CASSGTSGSYNEQFF | TGTGCCAGTAGTGGGACTAGCGGGTCCTACAATGAGCAGTTCTTC
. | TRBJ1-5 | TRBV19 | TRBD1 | CASSRRGPSNQPQHF | TGTGCCAGTAGTCGGAGGGGGCCAAGCAATCAGCCCCAGCATTTT
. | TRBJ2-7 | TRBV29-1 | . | CSVSFSVQAYEQYF | TGCAGCGTTTCTTTCTCAGTACAAGCCTACGAGCAGTACTTC
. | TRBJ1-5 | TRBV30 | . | CAWNPGQNQPQHF | TGTGCCTGGAACCCGGGCCAAAATCAGCCCCAGCATTTT